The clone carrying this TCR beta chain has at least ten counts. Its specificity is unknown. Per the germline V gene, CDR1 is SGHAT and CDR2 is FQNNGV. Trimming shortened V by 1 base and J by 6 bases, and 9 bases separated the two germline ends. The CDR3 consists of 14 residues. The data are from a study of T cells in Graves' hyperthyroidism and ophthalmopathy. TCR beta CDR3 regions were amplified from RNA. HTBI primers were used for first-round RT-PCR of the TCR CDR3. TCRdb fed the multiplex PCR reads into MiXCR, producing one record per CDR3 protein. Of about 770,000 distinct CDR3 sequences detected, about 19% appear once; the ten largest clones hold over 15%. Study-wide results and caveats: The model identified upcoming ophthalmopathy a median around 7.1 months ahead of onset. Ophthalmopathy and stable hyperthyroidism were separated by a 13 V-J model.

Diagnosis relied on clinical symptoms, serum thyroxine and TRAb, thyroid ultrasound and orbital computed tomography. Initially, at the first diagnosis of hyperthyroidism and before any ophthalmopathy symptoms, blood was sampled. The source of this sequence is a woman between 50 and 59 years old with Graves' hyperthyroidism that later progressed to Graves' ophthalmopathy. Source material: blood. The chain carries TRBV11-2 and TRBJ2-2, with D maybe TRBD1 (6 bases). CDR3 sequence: CASSLVSGAGELFF. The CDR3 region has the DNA TGTGCCAGCAGCTTAGTATCAGGGGCCGGGGAGCTGTTTTTT. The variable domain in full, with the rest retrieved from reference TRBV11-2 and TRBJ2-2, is EAGVAQSPRYKIIEKRQSVAFWCNPISGHATLYWYQQILGQGPKLLIQFQNNGVVDDSQLPKDRFSAERLKGVDSTLKIQPAKLEDSAVYLCASSLVSGAGELFFGEGSRLTVL.